These T cell receptor beta chains were read from a single sample in a study of tumor and adjacent non-tumor tissue in lung cancer. TCRdb re-called the multiplex PCR reads with MiXCR, one entry per CDR3 protein. The data hold some 100,000 distinct CDR3 sequences, with 50% to 70% observed a single time. The sequencing input was distant non-tumor lung tissue. The receptors derive from a man aged 55-75 years with non-small cell lung cancer. Both conserved end residues are part of each CDR3. D genes are given only for firm matches. A clone size is listed for some rows: how often the clone was seen (once, few, many), or a class if it is expanded.

d_call: .
clone_size: few
v_call: TRBV12-3/TRBV12-4
j_call: TRBJ1-2
cdr3_aa: CSNSNSVNYGYTF
cdr3_nt: TGTTCCAACAGTAACTCAGTCAACTATGGCTACACCTTC

d_call: .
clone_size: once
v_call: TRBV30
j_call: TRBJ1-1
cdr3_aa: CAWGRVAFETFF
cdr3_nt: TGTGCCTGGGGACGCGTGGCTTTTGAAACTTTCTTT

d_call: .
clone_size: .
v_call: TRBV5-6
j_call: TRBJ2-1
cdr3_aa: CASSFTRGASYNEQFF
cdr3_nt: TGTGCCAGCAGCTTTACTAGAGGGGCTTCCTACAACGAGCAGTTCTTC

d_call: .
clone_size: .
v_call: TRBV12-3/TRBV12-4
j_call: TRBJ2-7
cdr3_aa: CASSSRMQKHEQYF
cdr3_nt: TGTGCCAGCAGTTCTCGGATGCAAAAGCACGAGCAGTACTTC

d_call: .
clone_size: .
v_call: TRBV12-3/TRBV12-4
j_call: TRBJ1-1
cdr3_aa: CASSRLQGSDTDAFF
cdr3_nt: TGTGCCAGCAGCCGACTCCAGGGGTCGGACACTGATGCTTTCTTT

d_call: TRBD2
clone_size: many
v_call: TRBV29-1
j_call: TRBJ2-1
cdr3_aa: CSHARGGDNNEQFF
cdr3_nt: TGCAGCCATGCCCGCGGGGGAGACAACAATGAGCAGTTCTTC

d_call: .
clone_size: many
v_call: TRBV12-3/TRBV12-4
j_call: TRBJ1-5
cdr3_aa: CASSQVGPQHF
cdr3_nt: TGTGCCAGCAGTCAGGTGGGGCCCCAGCATTTT

d_call: .
clone_size: .
v_call: TRBV20-1
j_call: TRBJ1-2
cdr3_aa: CSAMVAGVYGYTF
cdr3_nt: TGCAGTGCTATGGTGGCGGGGGTGTATGGCTACACCTTC

d_call: TRBD1
clone_size: .
v_call: TRBV6-1
j_call: TRBJ2-2
cdr3_aa: CVSSEAAGGTGELLF
cdr3_nt: TGTGTCAGCAGTGAAGCGGCAGGGGGTACCGGGGAGCTGCTTTTT

d_call: TRBD1
clone_size: .
v_call: TRBV6-6
j_call: TRBJ1-1
cdr3_aa: CASTPTGGQGAHRTEAFF
cdr3_nt: TGTGCCAGCACCCCTACTGGGGGACAGGGGGCGCATAGGACCGAAGCTTTCTTT

d_call: TRBD2
clone_size: .
v_call: TRBV11-2
j_call: TRBJ2-5
cdr3_aa: CASTVAGRDLEAQYF
cdr3_nt: TGCGCCAGCACCGTAGCGGGACGGGATCTGGAGGCCCAGTACTTC

d_call: TRBD2
clone_size: many
v_call: TRBV12-3/TRBV12-4
j_call: TRBJ2-7
cdr3_aa: CASSLALTSGYEQYF
cdr3_nt: TGTGCCAGCAGTTTAGCTTTGACTAGCGGGTACGAGCAGTACTTC

d_call: TRBD2
clone_size: many
v_call: TRBV6-1
j_call: TRBJ2-7
cdr3_aa: CASNQRGPSYEQYF
cdr3_nt: TGTGCCAGCAACCAGCGGGGGCCCTCCTACGAGCAGTACTTC

d_call: TRBD1
clone_size: few
v_call: TRBV5-1
j_call: TRBJ2-3
cdr3_aa: CASSPTRDRAPDTQYF
cdr3_nt: TGCGCCAGCAGCCCGACCCGGGACAGGGCTCCAGATACGCAGTATTTT